Here is one T cell receptor (beta chain) with its context. A much larger clone differs by one base, so this may be a read error. This specimen belongs to a study of blood T cells in healthy people across ages. The J segment lost 5 bases and the V segment lost 4 bases, leaving 7 bases of the junction unmatched. This CDR3 comprises 17 residues. Germline V gene sequence: CDR1 LGHNA, CDR2 YSLEER. Using a J-beta primer mix together with a sample-barcoded 5' primer, a second PCR was run for roughly 6 to 12 cycles. MiXCR, run by TCRdb on the 5' RACE reads, gives a single entry per CDR3 protein. The sample carries 1.5 million or so distinct CDR3 sequences, roughly two fifths recorded once.

The chain has TRBV4-3 and TRBJ2-5; 16 nucleotides line up with TRBD2. The clonotype was recovered from a woman younger than 35 in good health. Material: blood. The CDR3 sequence: CASSPTRGLAGGETQYF. The CDR3 DNA is TGCGCCAGCAGCCCTACACGGGGACTAGCGGGAGGGGAGACCCAGTACTTC.